The sequence of this T cell receptor (beta chain) was determined in a study of T cell responses to AZD1222 COVID-19 vaccine. Trimming stripped 4 bases from V and 3 bases from J, with 14 bases between. Germline-derived CDR1 and CDR2 are SGHDT and YYEEEE. This CDR3 spans 14 amino acids. A word on this clone: What it recognizes is unknown.

The repertoire was sequenced with immunoSEQ multiplex PCR; TCRdb's copy has only in-frame clones and lacks some. The sample includes about 120,000 clones, roughly 84% seen only once; the top ten take roughly 9.8%. General study results and limits: All repertoire sampling was performed exclusively after the peak T cell response.

The sequence was obtained from an adult in good health. The sequencing here drew on peripheral blood, taken on day 0 of AZD1222 vaccination. V gene TRBV5-6 combines with J gene TRBJ2-7; the D gene is possibly TRBD2 (6 bases). The CDR3 DNA sequence: TGTGCCAGCAGCCAAGGGGACTGGAGCTACGAGCAGTACTTC. This translates into CASSQGDWSYEQYF. The variable domain in full, completed from reference TRBV5-6 and TRBJ2-7, reads DAGVTQSPTHLIKTRGQQVTLRCSPKSGHDTVSWYQQALGQGPQFIFQYYEEEERQRGNFPDRFSGHQFPNYSSELNVNALLLGDSALYLCASSQGDWSYEQYFGPGTRLTVT.